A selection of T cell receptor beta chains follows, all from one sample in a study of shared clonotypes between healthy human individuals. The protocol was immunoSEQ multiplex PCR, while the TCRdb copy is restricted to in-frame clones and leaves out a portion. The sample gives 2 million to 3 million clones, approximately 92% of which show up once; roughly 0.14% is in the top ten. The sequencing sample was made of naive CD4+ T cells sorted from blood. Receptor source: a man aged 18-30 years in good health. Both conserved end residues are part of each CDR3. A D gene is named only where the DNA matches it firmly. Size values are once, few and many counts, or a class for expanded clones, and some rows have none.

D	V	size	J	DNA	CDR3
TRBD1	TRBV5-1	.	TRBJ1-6	TGCGCCAGCAGCTTGGCGGACAGGGGGAATTCACCCCTCCACTTT	CASSLADRGNSPLHF
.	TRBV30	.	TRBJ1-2	TGTGCCTGGAAAGGGATTGGCTACACCTTC	CAWKGIGYTF
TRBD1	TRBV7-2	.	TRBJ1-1	TGTGCCAGCAGCTCCAGGACAGGGGCGGCCCTCTTT	CASSSRTGAALF
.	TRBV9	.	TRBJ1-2	TGTGCCAGCAGCCAGGAGACGGGGGGGCCGAATGGCTACACCTTC	CASSQETGGPNGYTF
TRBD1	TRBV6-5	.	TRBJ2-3	TGTGCCAGCAGTGAGACACGGGACAGAGGGCAGTATTTT	CASSETRDRGQYF
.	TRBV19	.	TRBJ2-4	TGTGCCAGTAGTAATCCCTTGGCCAAAAACATTCAGTACTTC	CASSNPLAKNIQYF
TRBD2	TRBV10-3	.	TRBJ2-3	TGTGCCATCAGTGAGTTAGCGGGAGGGCCAGATACGCAGTATTTT	CAISELAGGPDTQYF
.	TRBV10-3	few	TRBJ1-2	TGTGCCATCAGTGAGTCGTATTCTGGCTACACCTTC	CAISESYSGYTF
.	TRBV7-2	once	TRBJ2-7	TGTGCCAGCAGCTTAACGAACGAGCAGTACTTC	CASSLTNEQYF
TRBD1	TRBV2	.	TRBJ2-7	TGTGCCAGCAATTATAGGACAGGGGGAAACTACGAGCAGTACTTC	CASNYRTGGNYEQYF
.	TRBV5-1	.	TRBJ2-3	TGCGCCAGCAGCGGCGAACAGGACTCCCTTAGCACAGATACGCAGTATTTT	CASSGEQDSLSTDTQYF
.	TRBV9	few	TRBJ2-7	TGTGCCAGCAGCGTAGATCCCCAAGTGGAGCAGTACTTC	CASSVDPQVEQYF
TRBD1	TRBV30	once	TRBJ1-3	TGTGCCTGGAGTCACGTGACAGGGACTGGAAACACCATATATTTT	CAWSHVTGTGNTIYF
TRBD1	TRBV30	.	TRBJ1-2	TGTGCCTGGAGTTCGGGACAGGGGTATTATGGCTACACCTTC	CAWSSGQGYYGYTF
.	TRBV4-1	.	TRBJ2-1	TGCGCCAGCAGCCAAGATAACCAGCTCTACAATGAGCAGTTCTTC	CASSQDNQLYNEQFF
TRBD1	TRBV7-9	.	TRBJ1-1	TGTGCCAGCAGTTCACAGGGGATGTCTGAAGCTTTCTTT	CASSSQGMSEAFF
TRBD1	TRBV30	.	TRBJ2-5	TGTGCCTGGAGTGTAGGGGGCGGGACAGGCCAAGAGACCCAGTACTTC	CAWSVGGGTGQETQYF
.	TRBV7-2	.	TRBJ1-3	TGTGCCAGCAGCTTAGGAGGGGGGGCTGGAAACACCATATATTTT	CASSLGGGAGNTIYF